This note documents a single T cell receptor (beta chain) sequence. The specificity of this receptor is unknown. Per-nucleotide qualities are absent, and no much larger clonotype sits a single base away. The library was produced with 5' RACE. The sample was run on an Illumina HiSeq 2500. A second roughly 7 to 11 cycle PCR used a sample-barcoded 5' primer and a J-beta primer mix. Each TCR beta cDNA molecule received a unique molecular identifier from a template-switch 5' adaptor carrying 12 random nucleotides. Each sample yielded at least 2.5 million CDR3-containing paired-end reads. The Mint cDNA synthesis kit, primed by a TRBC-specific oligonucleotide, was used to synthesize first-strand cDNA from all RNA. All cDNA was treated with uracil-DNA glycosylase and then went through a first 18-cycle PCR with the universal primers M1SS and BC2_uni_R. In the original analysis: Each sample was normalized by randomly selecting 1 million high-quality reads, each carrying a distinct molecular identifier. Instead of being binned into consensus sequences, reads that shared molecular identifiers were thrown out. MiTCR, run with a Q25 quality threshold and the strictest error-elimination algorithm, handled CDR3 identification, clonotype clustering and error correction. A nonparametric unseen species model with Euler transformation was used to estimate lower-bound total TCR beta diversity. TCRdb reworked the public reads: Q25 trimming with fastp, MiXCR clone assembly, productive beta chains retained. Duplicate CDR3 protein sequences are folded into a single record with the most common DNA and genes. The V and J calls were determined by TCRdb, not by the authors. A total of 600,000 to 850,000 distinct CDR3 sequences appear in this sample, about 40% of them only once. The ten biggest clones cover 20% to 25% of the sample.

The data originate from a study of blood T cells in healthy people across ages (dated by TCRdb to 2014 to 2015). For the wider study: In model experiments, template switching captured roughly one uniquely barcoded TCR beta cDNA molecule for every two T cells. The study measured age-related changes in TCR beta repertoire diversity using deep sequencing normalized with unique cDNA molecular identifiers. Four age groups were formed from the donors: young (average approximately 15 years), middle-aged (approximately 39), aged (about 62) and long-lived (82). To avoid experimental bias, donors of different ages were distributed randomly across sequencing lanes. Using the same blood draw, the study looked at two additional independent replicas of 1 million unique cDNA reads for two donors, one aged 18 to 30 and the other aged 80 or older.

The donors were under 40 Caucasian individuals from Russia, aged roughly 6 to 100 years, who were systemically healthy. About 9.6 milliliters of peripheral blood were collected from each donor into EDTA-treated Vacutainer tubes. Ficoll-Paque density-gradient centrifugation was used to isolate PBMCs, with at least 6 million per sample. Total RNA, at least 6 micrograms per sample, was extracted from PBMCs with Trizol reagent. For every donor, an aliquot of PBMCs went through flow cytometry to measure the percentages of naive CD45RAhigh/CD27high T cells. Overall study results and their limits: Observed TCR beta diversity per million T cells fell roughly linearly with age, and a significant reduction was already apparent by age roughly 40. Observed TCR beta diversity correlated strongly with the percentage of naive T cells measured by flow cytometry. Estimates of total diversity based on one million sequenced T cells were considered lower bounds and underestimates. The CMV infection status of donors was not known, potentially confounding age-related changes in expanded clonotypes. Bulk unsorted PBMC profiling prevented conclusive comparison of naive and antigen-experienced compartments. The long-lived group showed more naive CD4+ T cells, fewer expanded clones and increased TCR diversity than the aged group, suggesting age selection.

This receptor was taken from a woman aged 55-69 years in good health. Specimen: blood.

CDR3 protein: CASSQITFSEQYF. The DNA is as follows: TGTGCCAGCAGCCAGATTACTTTTTCCGAGCAGTACTTC. The chain employs TRBV3-1 and TRBJ2-5; the D gene identity is not certain. Matching the DNA end better, TRBJ2-7 makes the J call doubtful. The CDR3 has 13 amino acids, counting the end cysteine and phenylalanine. The retained sequence is limited to the CDR3, 39 bases, with the frame set at the first base. The germline V gene encodes CDR1 LGHDT and CDR2 YNNKEL (reference sequence).